This T cell receptor beta chain emerged from a study of CXCR3-negative and CXCR3-positive naive CD8 T cells. Regarding the study as a whole: Diversity in memory CD8+ cells fell much lower than the comparably high levels seen in both naive subsets.

5' RACE with UMI labels generated the TRB cDNA libraries. TCRdb processed the 5' RACE reads again and assigns one entry to each CDR3 protein, with no DNA. In total, the table holds tens of thousands of distinct CDR3 sequences. On this clonotype: The antigen remains undetermined.

The sequence came from a human donor in good health. Some clones in this sample may be carry-over from other donors' samples. Sequences were obtained from naive CXCR3- CD8+ T cells from blood. Subset meaning: CD45RO-CCR7+CD27+CD95- naive CD8+ T cells lacking CXCR3 (TNR3-).

CDR3 sequence: CATSSRRPGPKEKLFF. This chain connects TRBV15 to TRBJ1-4; TCRdb gives TRBD1 as the D gene, but with no DNA this cannot be confirmed. The CDR3 covers 16 residues. The germline CDR1 and CDR2 sequences are LNHNV and YYDKDF (reference sequence). The complete variable domain, with remaining parts taken from reference TRBV15 and TRBJ1-4, reads DAMVIQNPRYQVTQFGKPVTLSCSQTLNHNVMYWYQQKSSQAPKLLFHYYDKDFNNEADTPDNFQSRRPNTSFCFLDIRSPGLGDTAMYLCATSSRRPGPKEKLFFGSGTQLSVL.